These 21 T cell receptor beta chains share one sample of origin, sequenced in a study of T cell responses to AZD1222 COVID-19 vaccine. Some clones are missing from TCRdb's copy, which holds only in-frame ones; the method was immunoSEQ multiplex PCR. The sample carries roughly 99,000 clones, 90% to 95% recorded once. The material sequenced was peripheral blood, taken 28 days after the second AZD1222 dose. These receptors were taken from an adult who received the AZD1222 COVID-19 vaccine.

This clone was counted only a few times. The CDR3 reads CASSQGGTGIAYEQYF. Written as DNA, the CDR3 is TGCGCCAGCAGCCAAGGAGGGACAGGGATCGCCTACGAGCAGTACTTC. V is TRBV4-1 and J is TRBJ2-7; TRBD1 agrees at 9 bases. CDR3 length equals 16 residues. J gave up 2 bases and V 1 base, and 6 bases lay outside the gene matches. Germline lookup yields CDR1 MGHRA and CDR2 YSYEKL.

This clone was seen just once. The chain links TRBV9 to TRBJ2-1; TRBD2 aligns across 8 bases. Trimming removed 0 bases from V and 7 bases from J; junction bases left unmatched: 9. The CDR3 contains 16 residues. Germline lookup yields CDR1 SGDLS and CDR2 YYNGEE. CDR3 loop: CASSVGSTSGGNEQFF. The CDR3 nucleotides read TGTGCCAGCAGCGTAGGATCCACTAGCGGAGGTAATGAGCAGTTCTTC.

This chain connects TRBV7-9 to TRBJ2-2; TRBD2 matches 10 bases. V shed 5 bases, J shed 4 bases, and the junction held 10 bases outside the gene matches. Germline V gene lookup returns CDR1 SEHNR and CDR2 FQNEAQ (reference sequence). CDR3 length: 17 residues. The CDR3 here is CASSPRGRTSGTGELFF. CDR3 nucleotide sequence: TGTGCCAGCAGCCCGAGAGGACGGACTAGCGGCACCGGGGAGCTGTTTTTT.

This chain uses TRBV6-6 with TRBJ2-5, with 9 nucleotides matching TRBD1. CDR3 size: 15 residues. After removal of 4 bases from V and 1 base from J, the junction contained 4 bases not matched to a gene. The V gene's germline CDR1 is MNHNY and CDR2 SVGAGI (reference sequence). The CDR3 sequence is CASSLGGQGQETQYF. The CDR3 region has the DNA TGTGCCAGCAGTTTGGGGGGACAGGGCCAAGAGACCCAGTACTTC.

This clone was picked up a small number of times. The V gene is TRBV18, the J gene TRBJ2-2, with D uncertain. CDR3 length equals 14 residues. Germline assignment: CDR1 KGHSH and CDR2 LQKENI. With 2 bases removed from V and 10 bases from J, the gap between germline ends came to 14 bases. CDR3 coding DNA: TGTGCCAGCTCACCAACGGCTACCCGGTTGGAGCTGTTTTTT. This encodes CASSPTATRLELFF.

This clone was found once. The identical CDR3 is also encoded by other nucleotide sequences in the sample. The chain carries TRBV12-3 or TRBV12-4 and TRBJ1-1, with D uncertain. Trimming stripped 1 base from V and 1 base from J, with 4 bases between. CDR3 length: 13 residues. CDR3 amino acids: CASSLGGNTEAFF. The CDR3 bases are TGTGCCAGCAGTTTAGGCGGGAACACTGAAGCTTTCTTT.

The chain joins TRBV6-1 to TRBJ1-1; no reliable D call. This CDR3 is 16 amino acids long. The V gene's germline CDR1 is MNHNS and CDR2 SASEGT. The V and J ends lost 2 bases and 1 base respectively, with 14 bases between them. This chain's CDR3 is CASSESSGPRNTEAFF. In DNA form, the CDR3 reads TGTGCCAGCAGTGAAAGCTCTGGGCCGAGGAACACTGAAGCTTTCTTT.

This clone was detected once. The chain combines TRBV19 with TRBJ2-7; 8 nucleotides match TRBD1. The CDR3 covers 13 residues. The V gene end was trimmed by 4 bases and the J gene end by 5 bases; junction bases not matched to a gene: 4. The V gene's germline CDR1 is LNHDA and CDR2 SQIVND (reference sequence). CDR3 in amino acids: CASSTGQGHEQYF. CDR3 in DNA: TGTGCCAGTAGTACTGGACAGGGTCACGAGCAGTACTTC. The full variable domain, rest sourced from reference TRBV19 and TRBJ2-7, is DGGITQSPKYLFRKEGQNVTLSCEQNLNHDAMYWYRQDPGQGLRLIYYSQIVNDFQKGDIAEGYSVSREKKESFPLTVTSAQKNPTAFYLCASSTGQGHEQYFGPGTRLTVT.

This sequence joins TRBV7-9 and TRBJ2-1; no definite D call. The V end lost 6 bases, the J end lost 1 base, and 19 bases lay between the germline ends. The CDR3 sequence is 17 residues long. Germline V lookup: CDR1 SEHNR, CDR2 FQNEAQ (reference sequence). The DNA of the CDR3 is TGTGCCAGCAGTTCCAACGTCGGTCCTAGGTCCTACAATGAGCAGTTCTTC. Translated, it gives CASSSNVGPRSYNEQFF.

CDR3 protein: CASSPGQGRFNEQFF. The CDR3 DNA sequence: TGTGCCAGCAGCCCCGGACAGGGGAGGTTCAATGAGCAGTTCTTC. The V gene is TRBV7-3, the J gene TRBJ2-1; 9 bases map to TRBD1. This CDR3 spans 15 amino acids. V lost 5 bases to trimming and J lost 6 bases; unmatched junction nucleotides: 8. Germline CDR1 SGHTA, CDR2 FQGTGA.

This clone was seen once. V usage is TRBV5-1 and J usage is TRBJ1-1; tentatively, D is TRBD1 (5 bases). V gave up 4 bases and J gave up 9 bases, with 13 bases separating them. Germline CDR1 and CDR2: SGHRS and YFSETQ. The length of the CDR3 is 12 residues. The CDR3 bases are TGCGCCAGCAGCAGAGGGGACGACCAAGCTTTCTTT. It specifies CASSRGDDQAFF.

This clone was seen a single time. V and J are TRBV9 and TRBJ2-1; a possible D gene is TRBD2 (5 bases). The CDR3 runs 16 residues. CDR1 is SGDLS, CDR2 YYNGEE, per germline. The V gene lost 2 bases and the J gene lost 2 bases, with 14 bases spanning the gap. The CDR3 nucleotides read TGTGCCAGCAGCGTTGGTGGGAGAGGGACCTACAATGAGCAGTTCTTC. Amino acid sequence: CASSVGGRGTYNEQFF.

The chain couples TRBV24-1 to TRBJ2-5, with 9 bases identical to TRBD2. Trimming cost V 4 bases and J 5 bases; bases outside gene matches: 10. CDR1 KGHDR and CDR2 SFDVKD come from the germline V gene. The CDR3 contains 16 residues. The CDR3 reads CATSDPVSGRGETQYF. The CDR3 bases are TGTGCCACCAGTGACCCTGTTAGCGGGAGAGGGGAGACCCAGTACTTC.

The genes are TRBV28 and TRBJ2-3, with D possibly matching TRBD2 (6 bases). The CDR3 has 15 residues. Trimming stripped 5 bases from V and 4 bases from J, with 16 bases between. Germline values: CDR1 MDHEN, CDR2 SYDVKM. The CDR3 nucleotides are TGTGCCAGCAGTAACCCAAGCGGGCGGGCAGATACGCAGTATTTT. It codes for CASSNPSGRADTQYF.

The genes are TRBV19 and TRBJ1-5; D not resolved. CDR1 and CDR2 (germline): LNHDA, SQIVND (reference sequence). V lost 4 bases, J lost 0 bases, and 7 bases lay in between. The CDR3 is 14 amino acids. The CDR3 DNA follows: TGTGCCAGTAGTACCAGTCATAGCAATCAGCCCCAGCATTTT. Its protein product is CASSTSHSNQPQHF.

This clone was picked up a small number of times. The J gene is TRBJ2-3, the V gene TRBV6-5; TRBD1 matches at 7 bases. Germline V gene sequence: CDR1 MNHEY, CDR2 SVGAGI. V was clipped by 8 bases and J by 2 bases; unmatched bases: 7. CDR3 length: 14 residues. The CDR3 region has the DNA TGTGCCAGCCCCTTTGGGACAGACACAGATACGCAGTATTTT. As protein: CASPFGTDTDTQYF.

This chain links TRBV19 with TRBJ1-5; D is uncertain. Trimming took 1 base from V and 0 from J, leaving 4 bases between them. Germline V CDR1 and CDR2: LNHDA, SQIVND (reference sequence). The CDR3 has 14 amino acids. The chain's CDR3 is CASSIGDSNQPQHF. DNA of the CDR3: TGTGCCAGTAGTATAGGAGATAGCAATCAGCCCCAGCATTTT.

The chain uses TRBV9 and TRBJ2-1, with TRBD2 matching over 9 bases. Germline V gives CDR1 SGDLS, CDR2 YYNGEE. The ends lost 0 bases at V and 7 bases at J; junction bases unmatched: 8. CDR3 length equals 16 residues. CDR3 amino acids: CASSVAWAGGGNEQFF. The CDR3 nucleotides are TGTGCCAGCAGCGTAGCTTGGGCGGGAGGGGGGAATGAGCAGTTCTTC.

This chain links TRBV10-3 with TRBJ2-1; D gene unclear. V lost 0 bases and J 6 bases, leaving 9 bases between the germline ends. CDR3 size: 14 residues. Germline V lookup: CDR1 ENHRY, CDR2 SYGVKD. CDR3 nucleotides: TGTGCCATCAGTGAGTCAGACAAGAGCAATGAGCAGTTCTTC. This translates into CAISESDKSNEQFF.

This rearrangement joins TRBV5-5 to TRBJ2-1; 11 positions match TRBD2. The CDR3 sequence is 16 residues long. The V gene end was trimmed by 0 bases and the J gene end by 8 bases; junction bases not matched to a gene: 7. Germline values: CDR1 SGHKS, CDR2 YYEKEE (reference sequence). The CDR3 DNA follows: TGTGCCAGCAGCTTGGCAACTAGCGGGGGTTCGGATGAGCAGTTCTTC. Translating gives CASSLATSGGSDEQFF. Variable domain in full (rest from reference TRBV5-5 and TRBJ2-1): DAGVTQSPTHLIKTRGQQVTLRCSPISGHKSVSWYQQVLGQGPQFIFQYYEKEERGRGNFPDRFSARQFPNYSSELNVNALLLGDSALYLCASSLATSGGSDEQFFGPGTRLTVL.

The gene calls are TRBV6-5 and TRBJ1-1; D is ambiguous. V lost 0 bases to trimming and J lost 0 bases, with 8 bases between them. In germline, CDR1 is MNHEY, CDR2 SVGAGI. This CDR3 comprises 15 residues. CDR3 protein: CASSYSRLVNTEAFF. CDR3 nucleotide sequence: TGTGCCAGCAGTTACTCGCGTCTGGTGAACACTGAAGCTTTCTTT.